The 26 T cell receptor beta chains given below trace back to one sample, sequenced in a study of shared clonotypes between healthy human individuals. TCRdb keeps only in-frame clones here, not all; method: immunoSEQ multiplex PCR. The sample has 980,000 or so clones, 70% to 85% seen once; the top ten hold around 1.5%. Sequences were obtained from memory CD4+ T cells sorted from blood. The subset is: CD45RA-negative fraction. These receptors were obtained from a young man in good health.

The chain is built from TRBV11-3 and TRBJ2-2; possibly TRBD2 for D (5 bases). Trimming shortened V by 1 base and J by 2 bases, and 11 bases separated the two germline ends. Germline V CDR1 and CDR2: SGHNT, YENEEA. The CDR3 runs 16 residues. CDR3 sequence: CASSLVSSRNTGELFF. CDR3 nucleotides: TGTGCCAGCAGCTTAGTTTCTAGCCGTAACACCGGGGAGCTGTTTTTT.

This chain links TRBV7-2 with TRBJ2-7; TRBD2 matches at 10 bases. V shed 4 bases and J 5 bases; nucleotides not matched to a gene: 11. Germline values: CDR1 SGHTA, CDR2 FQGNSA. The CDR3 runs 16 residues. This CDR3 reads CASSYIPSGSLHEQYF. For the CDR3, the DNA is TGTGCCAGCAGCTACATACCTAGCGGGAGTCTCCACGAGCAGTACTTC.

This rearrangement joins TRBV7-8 to TRBJ2-2; tentatively, D is TRBD2 (6 bases). CDR1 SGHVS and CDR2 FQNEAQ come from the germline V gene. The CDR3 contains 16 residues. With 3 bases removed from V and 7 bases from J, the gap between germline ends came to 18 bases. In DNA form, the CDR3 reads TGTGCCAGCAGCTTTTCGCGGCCTAGCGTTAACGGGGAGCTGTTTTTT. It codes for CASSFSRPSVNGELFF. The full variable domain, completed using reference TRBV7-8 and TRBJ2-2, is GAGVSQSPRYKVAKRGQDVALRCDPISGHVSLFWYQQALGQGPEFLTYFQNEAQLDKSGLPSDRFFAERPEGSVSTLKIQRTQQEDSAVYLCASSFSRPSVNGELFFGEGSRLTVL.

The V gene is TRBV5-4, the J gene TRBJ2-2; no definite D call. The CDR3 spans 15 residues. Germline CDR1 is SGHNT and CDR2 is YYREEE (reference sequence). Trimming took 4 bases from V and 3 from J, leaving 13 bases between them. As DNA, the CDR3 is TGTGCCAGCAGCCCGGGTCCTACTTACACCGGGGAGCTGTTTTTT. It is translated as CASSPGPTYTGELFF.

The V call is TRBV7-2, the J call TRBJ2-1; D unclear. CDR1 SGHTA and CDR2 FQGNSA come from the germline V gene. V gave up 2 bases and J gave up 0 bases, with 5 bases separating them. The CDR3 contains 14 residues. The CDR3 DNA reads as TGTGCCAGCAGCTTACGTAGCTCCTACAATGAGCAGTTCTTC. It codes for CASSLRSSYNEQFF.

CDR3 coding DNA: TGTGCCTGGAGTGTACAGGCGGGGGGGCTTAATACGCAGTATTTT. Translation: CAWSVQAGGLNTQYF. This rearrangement joins TRBV30 to TRBJ2-3; the match to TRBD2 covers 9 bases. V lost 0 bases and J lost 7; bases outside the gene matches: 8. The CDR3 sequence is 15 residues long. Germline CDR1 GTSNPN, CDR2 SVGIG (reference sequence).

As DNA, the CDR3 is TGTGCCAGCAGCAAGAGGGGGCCCCCAGATACGCAGTATTTT. Encoded protein: CASSKRGPPDTQYF. This chain joins TRBV6-1 and TRBJ2-3; 7 bases are a match to TRBD1. The V gene end was trimmed by 6 bases and the J gene end by 4 bases; junction bases not matched to a gene: 7. Germline lookup yields CDR1 MNHNS and CDR2 SASEGT. This CDR3 spans 14 amino acids.

This sequence joins TRBV7-9 and TRBJ2-2; TRBD2 might be the D (5 bases). Germline V gene sequence: CDR1 SEHNR, CDR2 FQNEAQ (reference sequence). This CDR3 has 12 amino acids. V lost 8 bases, J lost 6 bases, and 10 bases lay in between. CDR3 in amino acids: CASAGESGELFF. For the CDR3, the DNA is TGTGCCAGCGCTGGGGAGTCCGGGGAGCTGTTTTTT.

The J gene is TRBJ2-5, the V gene TRBV7-6; 7 nucleotides align to TRBD2. Germline CDR1 SGHVS, CDR2 FNYEAQ. This CDR3 is 14 amino acids long. J gave up 6 bases and V 4 bases, and 8 bases lay outside the gene matches. In DNA, the CDR3 is TGTGCCAGCAGCTCAAGAGCGGGGCAACAGACCCAGTACTTC. Protein: CASSSRAGQQTQYF.

The V gene is TRBV10-3, the J gene TRBJ2-2; TRBD1 aligns across 9 bases. Germline trimming cut 4 bases from V and 4 bases from J; bases unmatched to any gene: 4. This CDR3 is 15 amino acids long. Germline V gene sequence: CDR1 ENHRY, CDR2 SYGVKD. The CDR3 is CAISGTGASTGELFF. The CDR3 nucleotides read TGTGCCATCAGTGGGACAGGGGCCTCCACCGGGGAGCTGTTTTTT.

In this sample, this clone turned up a few times. The J gene is TRBJ1-2, the V gene TRBV28, with a tentative D call TRBD1 (5 bases). CDR3 length: 14 amino acids. Germline-derived CDR1 and CDR2 are MDHEN and SYDVKM. Trimming took 2 bases from V and 4 from J, leaving 11 bases between them. CDR3 in amino acids: CASSLKGLTYGYTF. The CDR3 region has the DNA TGTGCCAGCAGTTTAAAGGGACTCACCTATGGCTACACCTTC.

The chain joins TRBV7-3 to TRBJ2-3, with D hard to call. This CDR3 has 14 amino acids. Germline loops: CDR1 SGHTA, CDR2 FQGTGA. The V end lost 2 bases, the J end lost 6 bases, and 12 bases lay between the germline ends. The CDR3 region is CASSLRVASDTQYF. Written as DNA, the CDR3 is TGTGCCAGCAGCTTACGGGTAGCCTCGGATACGCAGTATTTT.

This clone was recorded a few times. The chain joins TRBV5-1 to TRBJ1-1; possibly TRBD1 for D (6 bases). Per the germline V gene, CDR1 is SGHRS and CDR2 is YFSETQ. Trimming removed 1 base at V and 4 bases at J, with 8 bases between. CDR3 size: 13 residues. CDR3 protein: CASSLQGLTEAFF. In DNA form, the CDR3 reads TGCGCCAGCAGCTTGCAGGGGCTCACTGAAGCTTTCTTT. Full variable domain (remainder filled in from reference TRBV5-1 and TRBJ1-1): KAGVTQTPRYLIKTRGQQVTLSCSPISGHRSVSWYQQTPGQGLQFLFEYFSETQRNKGNFPGRFSGRQFSNSRSEMNVSTLELGDSALYLCASSLQGLTEAFFGQGTRLTVV.

V is TRBV6-5 and J is TRBJ1-6; 7 positions match TRBD1. Germline V gene lookup returns CDR1 MNHEY and CDR2 SVGAGI. This CDR3 is built from 16 residues. J lost 6 bases, V lost 0 bases, and 5 bases had no gene match. The CDR3 DNA sequence: TGTGCCAGCAGTTACTCCGGACAGGTTGTTAATTCACCCCTCCACTTT. It translates to CASSYSGQVVNSPLHF.

The chain links TRBV9 to TRBJ2-5; TRBD2 matches at 7 bases. Germline V lookup: CDR1 SGDLS, CDR2 YYNGEE. The CDR3 contains 16 residues. Trimming took 3 bases from V and 5 from J; bases not matched to a gene: 13. The DNA of the CDR3 is TGTGCCAGCAGCGCTGGGGCTAGCGGAGGTGTGGAGACCCAGTACTTC. Its protein is CASSAGASGGVETQYF.

Only a few counts were recorded for this clone. This sequence joins TRBV6-1 and TRBJ1-2, with D unresolved. The germline V gene encodes CDR1 MNHNS and CDR2 SASEGT. The V end lost 4 bases, the J end lost 8 bases, and 11 bases lay between the germline ends. The CDR3 consists of 12 residues. This CDR3 is CASSVLLGGYTF. The CDR3 DNA reads TGTGCCAGCAGTGTTCTACTTGGGGGCTACACCTTC.

V gene TRBV29-1 combines with J gene TRBJ1-4; no definite D call. The CDR3 totals 12 residues. Trimming shortened V by 5 bases and J by 5 bases, and 9 bases separated the two germline ends. Germline loops: CDR1 SQVTM, CDR2 ANQGSEA. This CDR3 is CSVREPNEKLFF. The CDR3 DNA reads TGCAGCGTTAGGGAGCCCAATGAAAAACTGTTTTTT.

V is TRBV11-2 and J is TRBJ1-2; TRBD1 agrees at 7 bases. V dropped 2 bases and J dropped 5; count of bases not matched to a gene: 2. Per germline, CDR1 SGHAT and CDR2 FQNNGV. The CDR3 is made up of 13 amino acids. As DNA, the CDR3 is TGTGCCAGCAGCTTATCACAGGGGTATGGCTACACCTTC. Translation: CASSLSQGYGYTF. The whole variable domain, filled in from reference TRBV11-2 and TRBJ1-2, reads EAGVAQSPRYKIIEKRQSVAFWCNPISGHATLYWYQQILGQGPKLLIQFQNNGVVDDSQLPKDRFSAERLKGVDSTLKIQPAKLEDSAVYLCASSLSQGYGYTFGSGTRLTVV.

V and J are TRBV5-4 and TRBJ1-2, with a weak D call TRBD1 (5 bases). Germline lookup yields CDR1 SGHNT and CDR2 YYREEE (reference sequence). V was shortened by 4 bases and J by 7 bases, with 17 bases between the two germline ends. This CDR3 comprises 14 residues. The CDR3 region is CASSERTLGGGYTF. In nucleotides, the CDR3 is TGTGCCAGCAGCGAGCGGACCCTGGGGGGTGGCTACACCTTC.

This clone was detected only a few times. The chain links TRBV28 to TRBJ1-1; TRBD1 matches at 8 bases. Per the germline V gene, CDR1 is MDHEN and CDR2 is SYDVKM. V shed 6 bases and J 6 bases; nucleotides not matched to a gene: 12. The CDR3 has 15 residues. CDR3 DNA: TGTGCCAGCAGGGACTCGACAGGGGTTGGAGCTGAAGCTTTCTTT. Its protein is CASRDSTGVGAEAFF.

This clone has more than one count but fewer than ten. Other nucleotide sequences in the sample specify the same CDR3. The chain joins TRBV30 to TRBJ2-2; D unclear. The CDR3 totals 11 residues. V dropped 5 bases and J dropped 2 bases, with 3 bases sitting between them. From germline, CDR1 is GTSNPN and CDR2 SVGIG (reference sequence). The CDR3 region is CAWGNTGELFF. Written as DNA, the CDR3 is TGTGCCTGGGGTAACACCGGGGAGCTGTTTTTT. Complete variable domain (other parts from reference TRBV30 and TRBJ2-2): SQTIHQWPATLVQPVGSPLSLECTVEGTSNPNLYWYRQAAGRGLQLLFYSVGIGQISSEVPQNLSASRPQDRQFILSSKKLLLSDSGFYLCAWGNTGELFFGEGSRLTVL.

The chain uses TRBV2 and TRBJ1-3, with 7 bases aligning to TRBD1. The CDR3 is 17 residues long. V shed 3 bases, J shed 0 bases, and the junction held 8 bases outside the gene matches. Germline V gene sequence: CDR1 SNHLY, CDR2 FYNNEI. The CDR3 bases are TGTGCCAGCAGTGAGGGGACAGTCGGGGTCTCTGGAAACACCATATATTTT. Its protein product is CASSEGTVGVSGNTIYF.

This clone was recorded only once. This may be a read error, as it is one base from a much larger clone. Here the CDR3 reads CASSTGLAAYNEQFF. The CDR3, as DNA: TGTGCCAGCAGCACGGGACTAGCGGCTTACAATGAGCAGTTCTTC. The genes are TRBV7-2 and TRBJ2-1; 11 bases agree with TRBD2. Germline assignment: CDR1 SGHTA and CDR2 FQGNSA. J was trimmed by 4 bases and V by 5 bases; bases with no gene match: 4. This CDR3 has 15 amino acids.

This clone was counted only a few times. The chain's CDR3 is CASREDGKANSPLHF. In DNA, the CDR3 is TGTGCCAGCAGGGAGGACGGGAAAGCTAATTCACCCCTCCACTTT. V gene TRBV6-5 combines with J gene TRBJ1-6; D not certain. Trimming pared 6 bases from V and 6 bases from J, leaving 15 bases between. Germline V lookup: CDR1 MNHEY, CDR2 SVGAGI. The CDR3 is 15 residues long.

CDR3 nucleotides: TGCGCCAGCAGCCAAGGTGGGGTGACTTACAATGAGCAGTTCTTC. This translates into CASSQGGVTYNEQFF. The rearrangement joins TRBV4-3 to TRBJ2-1; no reliable D call. The CDR3 length is 15 residues. The V gene lost 1 base and the J gene lost 4 bases, with 11 bases spanning the gap. The germline V gene has CDR1 LGHNA and CDR2 YSLEER.

This clone has just a few counts. The gene calls are TRBV28 and TRBJ1-2, with D perhaps TRBD1 (5 bases). CDR1 and CDR2 from the germline V gene are MDHEN and SYDVKM. This CDR3 contains 12 residues. V gave up 8 bases and J gave up 5 bases, with 12 bases separating them. The CDR3 DNA is TGTGCCAGCCGGGACCTCATATATGGCTACACCTTC. The encoded protein is CASRDLIYGYTF.